This TCR beta chain was recovered during a study of T cell changes during pregnancy in multiple sclerosis. Some clones are missing from TCRdb's copy, which holds only in-frame ones; the method was immunoSEQ multiplex PCR. The sample lists 29,000 or so clones, more than 90% occurring once. V dropped 2 bases and J dropped 1 base, with 5 bases sitting between them. This CDR3 spans 14 amino acids. The germline V gene encodes CDR1 MGHRA and CDR2 YSYEKL. The sample consisted of CD8+ T cells from peripheral blood mononuclear cells, taken before pregnancy. This receptor was taken from a female donor with multiple sclerosis, enrolled in a pregnancy study. This chain joins TRBV4-1 and TRBJ2-2; D is undetermined. DNA of the CDR3: TGCGCCAGCAGCCAATCCCAGAACACCGGGGAGCTGTTTTTT. It yields the protein CASSQSQNTGELFF.